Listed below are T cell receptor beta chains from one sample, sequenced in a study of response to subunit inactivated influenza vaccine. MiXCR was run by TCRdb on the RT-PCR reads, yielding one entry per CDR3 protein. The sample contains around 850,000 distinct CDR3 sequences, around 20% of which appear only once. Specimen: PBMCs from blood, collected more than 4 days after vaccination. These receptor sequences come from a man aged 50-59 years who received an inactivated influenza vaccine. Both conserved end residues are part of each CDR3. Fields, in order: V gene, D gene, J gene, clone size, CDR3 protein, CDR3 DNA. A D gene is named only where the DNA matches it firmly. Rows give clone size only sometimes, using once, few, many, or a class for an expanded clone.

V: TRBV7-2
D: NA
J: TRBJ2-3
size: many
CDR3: CASSFSRDTQYF
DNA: TGTGCCAGCAGCTTCAGTAGAGATACGCAGTATTTT

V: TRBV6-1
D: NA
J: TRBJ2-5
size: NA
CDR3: CASSENLRAYQETQYF
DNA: TGTGCCAGCAGTGAAAACCTCCGGGCATACCAAGAGACCCAGTACTTC

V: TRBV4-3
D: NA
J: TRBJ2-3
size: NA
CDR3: CASSQDMKPTDTQYF
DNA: TGCGCCAGCAGCCAAGATATGAAACCCACAGATACGCAGTATTTT

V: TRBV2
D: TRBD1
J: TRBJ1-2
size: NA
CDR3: CASSIQGAGYGYTF
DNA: TGTGCCAGCAGCATACAGGGGGCAGGCTATGGCTACACCTTC

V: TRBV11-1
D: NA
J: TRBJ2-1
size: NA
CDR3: CASSLVGRGEFTSYNEQFF
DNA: TGTGCCAGCAGCTTAGTTGGTCGGGGAGAGTTTACATCCTACAATGAGCAGTTCTTC

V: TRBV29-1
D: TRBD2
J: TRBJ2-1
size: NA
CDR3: CSVVIGLERYNEQFF
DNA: TGCAGCGTTGTTATAGGACTAGAGCGCTACAATGAGCAGTTCTTC

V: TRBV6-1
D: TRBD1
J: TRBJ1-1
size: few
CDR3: CASSDRVMRTEAFF
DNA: TGTGCCAGCAGCGACAGGGTAATGAGGACTGAAGCTTTCTTT

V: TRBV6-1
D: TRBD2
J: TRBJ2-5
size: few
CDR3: CASRRREGETQYF
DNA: TGTGCCAGCAGACGGAGGGAGGGCGAGACCCAGTACTTC

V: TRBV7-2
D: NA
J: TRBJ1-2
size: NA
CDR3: CASSAPGGDGYTF
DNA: TGTGCCAGCAGCGCACCGGGGGGGGACGGCTACACCTTC

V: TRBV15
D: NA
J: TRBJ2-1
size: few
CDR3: CATSRGEVYNEQFF
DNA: TGTGCCACCAGCAGAGGAGAGGTCTACAATGAGCAGTTCTTC

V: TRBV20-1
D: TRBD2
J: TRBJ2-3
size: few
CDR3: CRPSGGASDTQYF
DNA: TGCAGACCAAGCGGGGGGGCCTCAGATACGCAGTATTTT

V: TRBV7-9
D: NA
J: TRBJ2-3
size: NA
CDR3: CASSLLQTTDTQYF
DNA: TGTGCCAGCAGCTTATTACAGACAACAGATACGCAGTATTTT

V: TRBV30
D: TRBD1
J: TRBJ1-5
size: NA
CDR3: CAWSPGQGGRQPQHF
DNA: TGTGCCTGGAGTCCGGGACAGGGAGGAAGACAGCCCCAGCATTTT

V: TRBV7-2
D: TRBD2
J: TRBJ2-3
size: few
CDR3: CASSLTLAGGRGTDTQYF
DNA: TGTGCCAGCAGCTTAACCCTAGCGGGGGGGCGGGGCACAGATACGCAGTATTTT

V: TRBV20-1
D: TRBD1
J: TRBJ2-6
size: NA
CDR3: CSARPPTGGAPGANVLTF
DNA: TGCAGTGCTAGACCTCCTACAGGGGGCGCCCCTGGGGCCAACGTCCTGACTTTC

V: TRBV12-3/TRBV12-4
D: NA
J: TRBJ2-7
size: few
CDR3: CASSLWGARNEQYF
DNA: TGTGCCAGCAGTTTATGGGGGGCGAGGAACGAGCAGTACTTC

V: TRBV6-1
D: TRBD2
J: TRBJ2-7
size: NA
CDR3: CASSPTGTSGAFSYEQYF
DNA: TGTGCCAGCAGTCCGACCGGGACTAGCGGGGCGTTCTCCTACGAGCAGTACTTC

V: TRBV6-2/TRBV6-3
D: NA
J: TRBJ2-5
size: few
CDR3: CASSYTGRLQTQYF
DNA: TGTGCCAGCAGTTACACGGGGAGGTTACAGACCCAGTACTTC

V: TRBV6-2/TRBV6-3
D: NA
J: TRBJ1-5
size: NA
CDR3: CASSQTRNQPQHF
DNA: TGTGCCAGCAGCCAAACGCGGAACCAGCCCCAGCATTTT

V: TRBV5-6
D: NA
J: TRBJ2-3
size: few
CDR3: CASSLTTFTDTQYF
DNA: TGTGCCAGCAGCTTGACGACGTTCACAGATACGCAGTATTTT

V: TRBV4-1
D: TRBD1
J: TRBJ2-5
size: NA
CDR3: CASSQLGQSQETQYF
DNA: TGCGCCAGCAGCCAACTGGGACAGAGCCAAGAGACCCAGTACTTC

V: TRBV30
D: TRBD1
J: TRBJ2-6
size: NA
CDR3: CAWRTRTGTEGANVLTF
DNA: TGTGCCTGGAGGACTCGGACAGGGACTGAAGGGGCCAACGTCCTGACTTTC

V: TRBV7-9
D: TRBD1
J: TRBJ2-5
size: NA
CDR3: CASSSKQGGWETQYF
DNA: TGTGCCAGCAGCTCCAAACAGGGGGGCTGGGAGACCCAGTACTTC

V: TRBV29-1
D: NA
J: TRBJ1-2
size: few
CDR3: CSVANRRVPPYGYTF
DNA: TGCAGCGTTGCCAACCGGAGAGTCCCTCCCTATGGCTACACCTTC

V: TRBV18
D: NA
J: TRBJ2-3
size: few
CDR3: CASSENGSTDTQYF
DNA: TGTGCCAGCTCAGAAAATGGAAGCACAGATACGCAGTATTTT

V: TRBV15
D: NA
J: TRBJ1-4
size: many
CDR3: CATSREGATNEKLFF
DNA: TGTGCCACCAGCAGAGAGGGCGCAACTAATGAAAAACTGTTTTTT

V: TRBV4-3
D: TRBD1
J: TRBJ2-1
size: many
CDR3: CASSPLPPGTAYNEQFF
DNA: TGCGCCAGCAGCCCCCTCCCCCCCGGGACAGCGTACAATGAGCAGTTCTTC

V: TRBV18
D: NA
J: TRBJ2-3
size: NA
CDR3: CASSRPGSDTQYF
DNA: TGTGCCAGCTCACGGCCGGGCTCAGATACGCAGTATTTT

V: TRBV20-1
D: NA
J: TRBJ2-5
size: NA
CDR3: CSATFRYQETQYF
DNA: TGCAGTGCGACTTTTAGGTACCAAGAGACCCAGTACTTC

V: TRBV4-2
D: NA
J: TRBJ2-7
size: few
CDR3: CASSPGRGVQEVTYEQYF
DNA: TGTGCCAGCAGCCCAGGTAGGGGGGTTCAAGAAGTAACCTACGAGCAGTACTTC

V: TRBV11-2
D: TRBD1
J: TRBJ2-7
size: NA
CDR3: CASSLVTGGIQEQYF
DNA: TGTGCCAGCAGCTTGGTAACAGGGGGGATTCAAGAGCAGTACTTC

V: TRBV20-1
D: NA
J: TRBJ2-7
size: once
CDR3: CSTKTGGPYEQYF
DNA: TGCAGTACAAAAACGGGGGGCCCCTACGAGCAGTACTTC

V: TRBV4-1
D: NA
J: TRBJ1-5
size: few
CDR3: CASSPIEGGGGNQPQHF
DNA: TGCGCCAGCAGCCCCATTGAGGGAGGTGGGGGCAATCAGCCCCAGCATTTT

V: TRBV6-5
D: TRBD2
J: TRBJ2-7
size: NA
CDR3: CASSYSLAGSYEQYF
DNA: TGTGCCAGCAGTTACTCGCTAGCGGGCTCCTACGAGCAGTACTTC

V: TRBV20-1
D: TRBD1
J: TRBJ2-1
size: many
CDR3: CSARDPGGVDNEQFF
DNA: TGCAGTGCTAGAGATCCAGGGGGCGTCGACAATGAGCAGTTCTTC

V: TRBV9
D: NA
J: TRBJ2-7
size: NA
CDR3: CASSVRTGDPLRF
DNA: TGTGCCAGCAGCGTAAGAACCGGGGACCCCTTACGCTTC

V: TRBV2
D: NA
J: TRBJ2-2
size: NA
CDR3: CASKETTNTGELFF
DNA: TGTGCCAGCAAGGAGACTACAAACACCGGGGAGCTGTTTTTT

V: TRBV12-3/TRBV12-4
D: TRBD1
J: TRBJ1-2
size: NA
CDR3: CASTLTGGPYGYTF
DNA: TGTGCCAGCACCCTCACAGGGGGCCCCTATGGCTACACCTTC

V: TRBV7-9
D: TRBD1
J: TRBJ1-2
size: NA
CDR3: CASSLVAGQSYTF
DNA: TGTGCCAGCAGCTTAGTCGCGGGACAGAGCTACACCTTC

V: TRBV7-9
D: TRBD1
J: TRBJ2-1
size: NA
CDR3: CASSLADRGTGDEQFF
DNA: TGTGCCAGCAGCTTAGCGGACAGGGGAACGGGCGATGAGCAGTTCTTC

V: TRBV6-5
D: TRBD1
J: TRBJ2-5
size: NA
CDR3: CASSYGTGTETQYF
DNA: TGTGCCAGCAGTTACGGGACAGGGACAGAGACCCAGTACTTC

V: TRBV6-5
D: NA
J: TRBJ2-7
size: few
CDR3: CASSYSGAGVTEQYF
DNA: TGTGCCAGCAGTTACTCGGGGGCAGGGGTTACCGAGCAGTACTTC

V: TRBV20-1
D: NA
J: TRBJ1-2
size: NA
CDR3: CSAEAGASVPNYGYTF
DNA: TGCAGTGCCGAGGCAGGGGCCTCTGTCCCTAACTATGGCTACACCTTC

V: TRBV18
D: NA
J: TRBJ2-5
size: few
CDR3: CASSPWEAETQYF
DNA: TGTGCCAGCTCACCATGGGAGGCGGAGACCCAGTACTTC

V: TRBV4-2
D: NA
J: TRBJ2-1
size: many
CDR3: CASSQEAVPDEQFF
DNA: TGTGCCAGCAGCCAAGAGGCTGTTCCCGATGAGCAGTTCTTC